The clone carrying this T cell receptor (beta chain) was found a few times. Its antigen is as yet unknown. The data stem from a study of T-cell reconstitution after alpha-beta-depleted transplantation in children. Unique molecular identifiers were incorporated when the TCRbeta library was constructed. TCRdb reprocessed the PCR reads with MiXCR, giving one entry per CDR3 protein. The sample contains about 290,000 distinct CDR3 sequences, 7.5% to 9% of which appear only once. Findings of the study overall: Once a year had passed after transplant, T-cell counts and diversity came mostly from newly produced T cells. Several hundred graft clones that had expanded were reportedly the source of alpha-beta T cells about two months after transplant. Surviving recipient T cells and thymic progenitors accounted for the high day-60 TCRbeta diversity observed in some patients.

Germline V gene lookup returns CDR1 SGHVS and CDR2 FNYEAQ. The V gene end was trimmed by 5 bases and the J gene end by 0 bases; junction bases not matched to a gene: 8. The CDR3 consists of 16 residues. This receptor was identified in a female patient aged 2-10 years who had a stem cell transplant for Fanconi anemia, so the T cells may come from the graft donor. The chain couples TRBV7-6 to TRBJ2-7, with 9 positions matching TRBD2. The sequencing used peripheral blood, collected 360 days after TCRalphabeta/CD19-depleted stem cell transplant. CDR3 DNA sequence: TGTGCCAGCAGCCCCCTTGAGCGGGGGGTCTCCTACGAGCAGTACGTC. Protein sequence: CASSPLERGVSYEQYV.